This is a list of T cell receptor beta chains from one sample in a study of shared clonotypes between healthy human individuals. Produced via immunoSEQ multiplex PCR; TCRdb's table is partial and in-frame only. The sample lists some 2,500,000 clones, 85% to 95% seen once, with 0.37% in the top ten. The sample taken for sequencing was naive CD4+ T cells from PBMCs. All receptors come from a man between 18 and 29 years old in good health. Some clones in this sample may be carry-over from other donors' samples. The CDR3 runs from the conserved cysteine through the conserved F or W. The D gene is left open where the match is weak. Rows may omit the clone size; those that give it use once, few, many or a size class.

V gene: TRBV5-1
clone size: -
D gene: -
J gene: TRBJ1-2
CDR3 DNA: TGCGCCAGCAGCTCCGAAGGGCAGGGCGGCTATGGCTACACCTTC
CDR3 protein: CASSSEGQGGYGYTF

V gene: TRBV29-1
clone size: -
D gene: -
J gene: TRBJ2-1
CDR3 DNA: TGCAGCGTCACTCCTAAGGACTGGAGCTCCTACAATGAGCAGTTCTTC
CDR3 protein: CSVTPKDWSSYNEQFF

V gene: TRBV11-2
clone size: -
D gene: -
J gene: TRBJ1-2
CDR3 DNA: TGTGCCAGCAGCCGTAGATCTTTGGGGCAAACTGGCTACACCTTC
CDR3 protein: CASSRRSLGQTGYTF

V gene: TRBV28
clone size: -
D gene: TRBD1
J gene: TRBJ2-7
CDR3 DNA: TGTGCCAGCAGTTTATGGGGACAGGGATACGAGCAGTACTTC
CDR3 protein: CASSLWGQGYEQYF

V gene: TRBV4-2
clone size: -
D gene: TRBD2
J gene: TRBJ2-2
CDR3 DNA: TGTGCCAGCAGCCGTCGACTAGCTGACCTCACCGGGGAGCTGTTTTTT
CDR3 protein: CASSRRLADLTGELFF

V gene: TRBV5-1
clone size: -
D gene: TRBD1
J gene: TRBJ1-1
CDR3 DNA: TGCGCCAGCAGTTCAGGGGGCGCCTTGAACACTGAAGCTTTCTTT
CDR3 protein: CASSSGGALNTEAFF

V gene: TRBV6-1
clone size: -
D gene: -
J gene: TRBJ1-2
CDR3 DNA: TGTGCCAGCAGTGAATCCGGGAGCTATGGCTACACCTTC
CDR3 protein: CASSESGSYGYTF

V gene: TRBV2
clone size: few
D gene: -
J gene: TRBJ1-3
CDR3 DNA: TGTGCCAGCAGTGAACCACCCGGCTTATATTTT
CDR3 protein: CASSEPPGLYF

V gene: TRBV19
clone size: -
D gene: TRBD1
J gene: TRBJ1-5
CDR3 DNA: TGTGCCAGCTCACCCGGGACAGGGGGCAATCAGCCCCAGCATTTT
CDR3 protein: CASSPGTGGNQPQHF

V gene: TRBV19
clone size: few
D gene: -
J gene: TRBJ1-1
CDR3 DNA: TGTGCCAGTAGTACTTTGAACACTGAAGCTTTCTTT
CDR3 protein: CASSTLNTEAFF

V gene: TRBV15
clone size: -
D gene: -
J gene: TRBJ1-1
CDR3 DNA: TGTGCCACCAGCAGAGATTTCCCACCCCCAACCGACACTGAAGCTTTCTTT
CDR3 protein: CATSRDFPPPTDTEAFF

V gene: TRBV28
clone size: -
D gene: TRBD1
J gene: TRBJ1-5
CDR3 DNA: TGTGCCAGCAGCACCGAGACGACAGGGGGCTGGCAGCCCCAGCATTTT
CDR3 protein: CASSTETTGGWQPQHF

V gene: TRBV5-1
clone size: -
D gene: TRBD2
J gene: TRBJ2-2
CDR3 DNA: TGCGCCAGCAGCTTGGCCCCACTAGCGGGAGGAACCGGGGAGCTGTTTTTT
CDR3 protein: CASSLAPLAGGTGELFF

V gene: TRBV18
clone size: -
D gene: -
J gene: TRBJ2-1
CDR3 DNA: TGTGCCAGCTCACGGCGCGGAAACTACAATGAGCAGTTCTTC
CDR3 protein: CASSRRGNYNEQFF

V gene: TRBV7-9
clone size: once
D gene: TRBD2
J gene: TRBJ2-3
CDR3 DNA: TGTGCCAGCAGCTCCCCGACTAGCGGGAGAACGGGCACAGATACGCAGTATTTT
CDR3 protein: CASSSPTSGRTGTDTQYF

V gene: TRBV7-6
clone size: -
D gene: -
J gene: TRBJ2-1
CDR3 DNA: TGTGCCAGCAGCTTAGTGGGCGGGACTTACAATGAGCAGTTCTTC
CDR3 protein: CASSLVGGTYNEQFF

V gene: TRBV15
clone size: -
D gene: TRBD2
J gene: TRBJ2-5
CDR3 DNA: TGTGCCACCAGGATGACTAGCGGGTACCAAGAGACCCAGTACTTC
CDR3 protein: CATRMTSGYQETQYF

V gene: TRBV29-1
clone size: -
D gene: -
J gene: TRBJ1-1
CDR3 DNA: TGCAGCGTTGACGGGATGAGGAACACTGAAGCTTTCTTT
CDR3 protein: CSVDGMRNTEAFF

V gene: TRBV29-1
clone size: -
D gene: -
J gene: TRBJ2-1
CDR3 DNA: TGCAGCGTTCGTTGGCGCTCCTACAATGAGCAGTTCTTC
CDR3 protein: CSVRWRSYNEQFF

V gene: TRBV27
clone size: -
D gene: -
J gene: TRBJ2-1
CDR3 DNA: TGTGCCAGCAGAACGGGAACCTACAATGAGCAGTTCTTC
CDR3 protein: CASRTGTYNEQFF

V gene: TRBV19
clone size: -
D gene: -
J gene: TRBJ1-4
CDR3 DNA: TGTGCCACCAAGGAATGGGGGGGCGCAGGGGAAAAACTGTTTTTT
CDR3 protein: CATKEWGGAGEKLFF

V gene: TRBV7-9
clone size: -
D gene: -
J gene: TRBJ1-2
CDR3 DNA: TGTGCCAGCAGCGCCTTCGGGGGGAGAGGTGGCTACACCTTC
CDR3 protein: CASSAFGGRGGYTF

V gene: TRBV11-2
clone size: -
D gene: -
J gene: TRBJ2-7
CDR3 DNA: TGTGCCAGCAGCTTGAGGTGGAGGGAGTGGGTCGAGCAGTACTTC
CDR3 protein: CASSLRWREWVEQYF

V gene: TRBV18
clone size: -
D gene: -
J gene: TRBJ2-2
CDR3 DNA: TGTGCCAGCACTCATCTAGGCGGGGAGCTGTTTTTT
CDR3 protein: CASTHLGGELFF

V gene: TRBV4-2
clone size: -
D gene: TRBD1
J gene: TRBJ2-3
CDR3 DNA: TGTGCCAGCAGCCAAGCAGGACAGGGAGAAGATACGCAGTATTTT
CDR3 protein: CASSQAGQGEDTQYF

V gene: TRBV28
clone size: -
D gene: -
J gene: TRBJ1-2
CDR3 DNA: TGTGCCAGCAGGGGCCCGGGCTCTAACTATGGCTACACCTTC
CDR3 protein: CASRGPGSNYGYTF

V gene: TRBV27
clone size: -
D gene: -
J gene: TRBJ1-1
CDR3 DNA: TGTGCCAGCAGTTTATCCCGCTCCCCTGTTAAAGCTTTCTTT
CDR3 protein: CASSLSRSPVKAFF

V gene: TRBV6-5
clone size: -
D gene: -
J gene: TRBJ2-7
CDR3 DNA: TGTGCCAGCAGTTCCCCGGGGGTCTCCTACGAGCAGTACTTC
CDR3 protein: CASSSPGVSYEQYF

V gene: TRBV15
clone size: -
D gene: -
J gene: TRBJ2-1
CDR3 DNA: TGTGCCACCAGCAGAGTCAGGGGAGGTGAGCAGTTCTTC
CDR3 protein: CATSRVRGGEQFF

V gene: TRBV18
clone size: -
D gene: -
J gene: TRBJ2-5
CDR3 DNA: TGTGCCAGCTCACCATCGGTGACGGCCGCGGAGACCCAGTACTTC
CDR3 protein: CASSPSVTAAETQYF

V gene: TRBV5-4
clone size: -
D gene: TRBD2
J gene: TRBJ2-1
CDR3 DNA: TGTGCCAGCCCAGCTTCTTTGGGACTAGCGGGAAATGAGCAGTTCTTC
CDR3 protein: CASPASLGLAGNEQFF

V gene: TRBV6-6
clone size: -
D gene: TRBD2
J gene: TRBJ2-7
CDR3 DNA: TGTGCCAGCAGTCATGGACTAGTTGTCGAGCAGTACTTC
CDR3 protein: CASSHGLVVEQYF

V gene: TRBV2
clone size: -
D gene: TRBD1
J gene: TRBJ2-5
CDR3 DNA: TGTGCCAGCTGCCGGGACAGGAGGTACCAAGAGACCCAGTACTTC
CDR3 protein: CASCRDRRYQETQYF

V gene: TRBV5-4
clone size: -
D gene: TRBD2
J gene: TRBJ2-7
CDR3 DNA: TGTGCCAGCAGCTCCAAACTGACTAGCGGTAGCTCCTACGAGCAGTACTTC
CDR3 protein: CASSSKLTSGSSYEQYF

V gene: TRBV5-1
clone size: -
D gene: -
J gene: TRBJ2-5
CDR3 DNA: TGCGCCAGCAGCTTGGTTGTCGGGGTGTTAGAAGAGACCCAGTACTTC
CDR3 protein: CASSLVVGVLEETQYF

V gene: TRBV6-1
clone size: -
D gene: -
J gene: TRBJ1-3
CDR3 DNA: TGTGCCAGCAGTGAAGGCCGGACGGAAGGAAACACCATATATTTT
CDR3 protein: CASSEGRTEGNTIYF

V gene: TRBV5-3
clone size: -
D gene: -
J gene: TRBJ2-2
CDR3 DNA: TGTGCCAGAAGCCCCCGGAAGGGGGCGAACACCGGGGAGCTGTTTTTT
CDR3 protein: CARSPRKGANTGELFF

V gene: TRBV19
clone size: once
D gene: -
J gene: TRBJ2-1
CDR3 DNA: TGTGCCAGTACCCAGGGGGGGAGGGTCGACAATGAGCAGTTCTTC
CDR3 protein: CASTQGGRVDNEQFF

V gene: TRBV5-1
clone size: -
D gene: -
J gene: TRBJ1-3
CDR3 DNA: TGCGCCAGCAGCTTGGGAGTAATATCTGGAAACACCATATATTTT
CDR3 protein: CASSLGVISGNTIYF

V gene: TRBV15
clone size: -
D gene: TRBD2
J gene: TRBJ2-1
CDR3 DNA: TGTGCCGCCAGCAGGACTAGCGGGAGGGATGAGCAAAAGTTCTTC
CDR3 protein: CAASRTSGRDEQKFF

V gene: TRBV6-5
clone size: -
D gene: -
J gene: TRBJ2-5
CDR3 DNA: TGTGCCAGCAGTTACTCAAGGAGAAACCAAGAGACCCAGTACTTC
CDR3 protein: CASSYSRRNQETQYF

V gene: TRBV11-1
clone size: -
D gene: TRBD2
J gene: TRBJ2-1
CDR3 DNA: TGTGCCAGCAGCTTATTCGGGACTAGCGGGATCAATGAGCAGTTCTTC
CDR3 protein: CASSLFGTSGINEQFF

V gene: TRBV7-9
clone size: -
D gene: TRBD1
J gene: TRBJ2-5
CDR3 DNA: TGTGCCAGCAGCAGTGGACAGGGGGCGGGTGGCGAGACCCAGTACTTC
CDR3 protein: CASSSGQGAGGETQYF

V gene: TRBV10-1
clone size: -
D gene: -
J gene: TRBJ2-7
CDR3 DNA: TGCGCCAGCAGTGACCCGATTTCCTACGAGCAGTACTTC
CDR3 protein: CASSDPISYEQYF

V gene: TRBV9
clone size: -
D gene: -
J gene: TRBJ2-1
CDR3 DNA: TGTGCCAGCAGCGCCGGAACACTCCACGGCAATGAGCAGTTCTTC
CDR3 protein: CASSAGTLHGNEQFF

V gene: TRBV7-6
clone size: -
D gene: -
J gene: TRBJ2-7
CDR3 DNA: TGTGCCAGCAGCTTATTTGCCTTGGTTAGCGGCCACGAGCAGTACTTC
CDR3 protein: CASSLFALVSGHEQYF

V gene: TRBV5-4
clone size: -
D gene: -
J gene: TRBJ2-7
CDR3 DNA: TGTGCCAGCTCCCCTCTAGGAGACGAGCAGTACTTC
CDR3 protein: CASSPLGDEQYF

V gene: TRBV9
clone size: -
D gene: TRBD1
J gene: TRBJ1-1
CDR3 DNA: TGTGCCAGCAGCAATCCGGGACAGAGTGAAGCTTTCTTT
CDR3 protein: CASSNPGQSEAFF

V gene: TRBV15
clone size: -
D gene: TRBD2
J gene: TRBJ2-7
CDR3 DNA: TGTGCCACCTCATCCTCCCGGGAGGGCTACGAGCAGTACTTC
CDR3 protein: CATSSSREGYEQYF

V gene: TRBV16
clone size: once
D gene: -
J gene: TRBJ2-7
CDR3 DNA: TGTGCCAGCCTTCACCGGGCCCAAAGAGGGAACGAGCAGTACTTC
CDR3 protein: CASLHRAQRGNEQYF

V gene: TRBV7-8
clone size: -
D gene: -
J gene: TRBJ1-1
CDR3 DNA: TGTGCCAGCAGCTCACAAGGAGCCCTGAACACTGAAGCTTTCTTT
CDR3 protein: CASSSQGALNTEAFF

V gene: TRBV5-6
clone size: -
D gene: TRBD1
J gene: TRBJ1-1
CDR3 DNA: TGTGCCAGCAGCAGAATCCCCGGGACAGTCGCCACTGAAGCTTTCTTT
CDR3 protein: CASSRIPGTVATEAFF

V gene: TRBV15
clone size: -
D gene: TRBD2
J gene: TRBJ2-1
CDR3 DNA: TGTGCCACCAGCAGAGTTCGGACTAGCGGGAGCAATGAGCAGTTCTTC
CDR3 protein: CATSRVRTSGSNEQFF

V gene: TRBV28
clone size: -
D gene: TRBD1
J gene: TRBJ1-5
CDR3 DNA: TGTGCCAGCAGGATGACAGGGGATCAGCCCCAGCATTTT
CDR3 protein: CASRMTGDQPQHF

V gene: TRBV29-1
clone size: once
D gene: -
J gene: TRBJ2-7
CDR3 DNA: TGCAGTGCAAAAGGGAGGTTATCCTACGAGCAGTACTTC
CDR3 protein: CSAKGRLSYEQYF

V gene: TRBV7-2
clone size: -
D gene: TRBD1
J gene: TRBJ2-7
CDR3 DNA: TGTGCCAGCAGCCGGGACAGGGCGAGCGAGCAGTACTTC
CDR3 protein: CASSRDRASEQYF

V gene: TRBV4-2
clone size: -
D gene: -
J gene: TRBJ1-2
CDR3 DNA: TGTGCCAGCAGCCGAGGGGGGGGGCTCTATGGCTACACCTTC
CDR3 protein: CASSRGGGLYGYTF